This TCR beta chain was recorded in a study of regulatory T cells in long-lasting Graves disease. Looking at the study overall: For a period under 3 months, newly diagnosed Graves' patients had taken antithyroid drugs. Study-level results: Persistent Graves' patients had lower TCR diversity than newly diagnosed ones. Thyroid tissue went unexamined; only peripheral blood was analyzed.

Time point: newly diagnosed GD, antithyroid drugs for less than 3 months. PBMC-extracted RNA yielded the TCR library. This clonotype was counted many times. Its antigen remains unidentified. The ends lost 2 bases at V and 10 bases at J; junction bases unmatched: 6. This CDR3 comprises 12 residues. Germline-derived CDR1 and CDR2 are GTSNPN and SVGIG (reference sequence). Investigators prepared the TCR beta libraries by applying iRepertoire HTBI primers and Arm-PCR of CDR3 regions. TCRdb processed the multiplex PCR reads anew with MiXCR; each CDR3 protein has one entry. The sample holds roughly 500,000 distinct CDR3 sequences, more than 10% seen once. This sample was shared with a second study, whose subject was T cells in Graves' hyperthyroidism and ophthalmopathy.

The chain recombines TRBV30 with TRBJ2-5, with TRBD2 matching over 8 bases. This receptor was obtained from a woman in her twenties or thirties with Graves disease. Sample: peripheral blood mononuclear cells (PBMCs), taken at new diagnosis, from a patient treated with antithyroid drugs. The chain's CDR3 is CAWSKVSGSQYF. The CDR3 bases are TGTGCCTGGAGTAAGGTCAGCGGGAGCCAGTACTTC.